The clone carrying this TCR beta chain was picked up many times. Its specificity is unknown. Under 3 months in duration, the ophthalmopathy in affected donors had moderate-to-severe activity, CAS ≥3 and NOSPECS ≥4. Other autoimmune diseases, uncontrolled infections, pregnancy and lactation each led to patient exclusion. PBMCs were isolated from an approximately 10 ml sample of fresh peripheral blood. This specimen comes from a study of Graves' ophthalmopathy and Graves' hyperthyroidism. RNA transcripts were the template, and TCR beta CDR3 regions were amplified from them. First-round RT-PCR with HTBI primers preceded a second-round multiplex PCR. TCRdb re-analysed the multiplex PCR reads in MiXCR, keeping a single row per CDR3 protein. The sample includes 300,000 to 400,000 distinct CDR3 sequences, 15% to 20% of them seen just once. Points from the study as a whole: Sensitivity reached around 88% and specificity about 81% for a 13-signature model separating ophthalmopathy from stable hyperthyroidism.

V dropped 3 bases and J dropped 4 bases, with 10 bases sitting between them. This CDR3 is 14 amino acids long. Germline V gene sequence: CDR1 SNHLY, CDR2 FYNNEI. Sequenced: peripheral blood. This sequence joins TRBV2 and TRBJ2-1, with unresolved D. The TCR comes from an adult man with Graves' ophthalmopathy. The CDR3 is CASSDSTKYNEQFF. CDR3 bases: TGTGCCAGCAGTGATTCGACAAAATACAATGAGCAGTTCTTC.